The entry below describes one TCR beta chain. This clone's antigen is unknown. No per-base quality is available; no much larger clone lies one base away. The donors were 40 or so Caucasian individuals from Russia, aged roughly 6 to 90 years, who were systemically healthy. Ten milliliters of peripheral blood were drawn from each donor into EDTA-treated Vacutainer tubes. Ficoll-Paque density-gradient centrifugation was used to isolate PBMCs, with at least 7 million per sample. Trizol reagent was used to extract total RNA from PBMCs, with at least 5.5 micrograms per sample. For every donor, an aliquot of PBMCs went through flow cytometry to measure the percentages of naive CD45RAhigh/CD27high T cells. Including cysteine and phenylalanine, the CDR3 has 13 amino acids. Only the CDR3 part of the read is kept: 39 bases, read in frame from the first base. V is shortened by 4 bases, J by 1 base, and the region joining them spans 7 bases. CDR1 and CDR2 are read off the germline V gene as SGHDN and FVKESK.

This sample stems from a study of blood T cells in healthy people across ages (dated by TCRdb to the mid-2010s). About the investigation overall: In model experiments, template switching captured about one uniquely barcoded TCR beta cDNA molecule for every two T cells. Using deep sequencing normalized with unique cDNA molecular identifiers, the study measured how TCR beta repertoire diversity changes with age. The donors were split into four age groups: young (average 16 years), middle-aged (around 37), aged (roughly 60) and long-lived (under 85). To avoid experimental bias, donors of different ages were spread randomly across the sequencing lanes. For two donors (one aged 18 to 29 and one aged 80 or older), the study analyzed two additional independent replicas of 1 million unique cDNA reads from the same blood draw.

The method was 5' RACE. For sequencing, an Illumina HiSeq 2500 was employed. The second PCR ran for roughly 7 to 12 cycles and used a J-beta primer mix along with a sample-barcoded 5' primer. A template-switch 5' adaptor carrying 12 random nucleotides introduced a unique molecular identifier onto each TCR beta cDNA molecule. Each sample yielded at least 3 million CDR3-containing paired-end reads. All of the RNA was converted into first-strand cDNA using the Mint cDNA synthesis kit, with a TRBC-specific oligonucleotide serving as the primer. After uracil-DNA glycosylase treatment, a first 18-cycle PCR used universal primers M1SS and BC2_uni_R on all cDNA. Turning to the authors' computational methods: Normalization of each sample was performed by random selection of 1 million high-quality reads, each carrying a distinct molecular identifier. Instead of being binned into consensus sequences, reads with shared molecular identifiers were discarded. MiTCR, set to a Q25 quality threshold and the strictest error-elimination algorithm, was used for CDR3 identification, clonotype clustering and error correction. A nonparametric unseen species model with Euler transformation was used to estimate a lower bound on total TCR beta diversity. TCRdb itself trimmed the public reads at Q25 with fastp, ran MiXCR and retained productive beta chains. Every CDR3 protein is listed once, alongside the most common genes and DNA of its rows. The V and J calls and clone size come from TCRdb's table, not from the authors' own analysis. For this sample there are hundreds of thousands of distinct CDR3 sequences; around 43% appear just once. 25% to 35% of the sample goes to the ten largest clones.

The research as a whole found: Observed TCR beta diversity per million T cells fell roughly linearly with age, and a significant reduction was already apparent by age roughly 40. Conclusive comparison of naive and antigen-experienced compartments was prevented by the profiling of bulk unsorted PBMCs. The CMV infection status of donors was not known, potentially confounding age-related changes in expanded clonotypes. The long-lived group showed more naive CD4+ T cells, fewer expanded clones and increased TCR diversity than the aged group, suggesting age selection. Observed TCR beta diversity correlated strongly with the percentage of naive T cells measured by flow cytometry. Estimates of total diversity based on one million sequenced T cells were considered lower bounds and underestimates.

The origin of this receptor is an elderly man in good health. The sequenced sample was blood. The rearranged segments are TRBV14 and TRBJ1-1; no D segment can be confidently identified. The DNA sequence is as follows: TGTGCCAGCAGCCGCGCCCGGAACACTGAAGCTTTCTTT. It is translated as CASSRARNTEAFF.